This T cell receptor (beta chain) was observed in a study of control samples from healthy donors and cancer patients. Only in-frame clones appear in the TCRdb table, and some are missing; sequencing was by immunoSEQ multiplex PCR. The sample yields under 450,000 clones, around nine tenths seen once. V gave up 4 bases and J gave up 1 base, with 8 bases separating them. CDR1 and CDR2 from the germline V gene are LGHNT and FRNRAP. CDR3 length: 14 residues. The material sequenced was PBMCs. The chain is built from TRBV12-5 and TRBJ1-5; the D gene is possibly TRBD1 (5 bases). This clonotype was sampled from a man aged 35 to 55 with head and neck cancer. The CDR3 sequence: CASGSSGSNQPQHF. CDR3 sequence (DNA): TGTGCTAGTGGTTCCTCAGGGAGCAATCAGCCCCAGCATTTT. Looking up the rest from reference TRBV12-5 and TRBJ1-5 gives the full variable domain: DARVTQTPRHKVTEMGQEVTMRCQPILGHNTVFWYRQTMMQGLELLAYFRNRAPLDDSGMPKDRFSAEMPDATLATLKIQPSEPRDSAVYFCASGSSGSNQPQHFGDGTRLSIL.